The 31 T cell receptor beta chains presented below share a single source sample, sequenced in a study of vaccination and CD4 T cells after COVID-19. TCRdb fed the PCR reads into MiXCR, producing one record per CDR3 protein. The sample yields 25,000 to 35,000 distinct CDR3 sequences, 49% seen once. The time point: late sampling 161 to 241 days after vaccination in three convalescent patients. The sequencing used CD4+ T cells from blood, collected about 7 months after SARS-CoV-2 vaccination. The receptors stem from a human donor who had recovered from COVID-19.

The chain has TRBV6-2 or TRBV6-3 and TRBJ2-1; 9 bases agree with TRBD1. CDR3 length: 17 amino acids. Germline V gene lookup returns CDR1 MNHEY and CDR2 SVGEGT. The V and J ends lost 7 bases and 3 bases, in that order; junction bases with no gene match: 13. In nucleotides, the CDR3 is TGTGCCAGCACCTTTATGAATTCGGGACAGGGCTACAATGAGCAGTTCTTC. As protein: CASTFMNSGQGYNEQFF.

Judged by abundance, this clonotype is medium-sized. The chain joins TRBV6-1 to TRBJ2-5; 9 nucleotides match TRBD1. The ends lost 2 bases at V and 5 bases at J; junction bases unmatched: 6. The CDR3 length is 15 residues. Germline-derived CDR1 and CDR2 are MNHNS and SASEGT. CDR3 in DNA: TGTGCCAGCAGTGAACAAGGGGACAGGGTTGAGACCCAGTACTTC. Its translation: CASSEQGDRVETQYF.

The chain carries TRBV20-1 and TRBJ2-3; TRBD2 is a possible D gene (6 bases). This CDR3 comprises 16 residues. V gave up 6 bases and J gave up 2 bases, with 21 bases separating them. Germline V gene data show CDR1 as DFQATT and CDR2 as SNEGSKA (reference sequence). Written as DNA, the CDR3 is TGCAGTGCGTATCAAAGGGCCGGGACTGTCACAGATACGCAGTATTTT. Translating it yields CSAYQRAGTVTDTQYF.

This sequence joins TRBV20-1 and TRBJ2-5; D is uncertain. The germline V and J ends were trimmed by 3 bases and 1 base, with 12 bases remaining between them. The CDR3 sequence is 14 residues long. Germline-derived CDR1 and CDR2 are DFQATT and SNEGSKA (reference sequence). CDR3 in amino acids: CSASPSRVQETQYF. CDR3 sequence (DNA): TGCAGTGCTAGTCCCTCTAGAGTCCAAGAGACCCAGTACTTC.

As concerns this clonotype: The junction and the germline gene differ at one end; a read error may be behind it. This chain uses TRBV15 with TRBJ2-3, with a possible D match to TRBD2 (6 bases). Germline lookup yields CDR1 LNHNV and CDR2 YYDKDF (reference sequence). The CDR3 has 13 amino acids. In nucleotides, the CDR3 is TGTGCCACCAGCAGAGATCGAGGGCGGGACCCGGATTTT. Residues: CATSRDRGRDPDF. Full variable domain (outside the CDR3, taken from reference TRBV15 and TRBJ2-3): DAMVIQNPRYQVTQFGKPVTLSCSQTLNHNVMYWYQQKSSQAPKLLFHYYDKDFNNEADTPDNFQSRRPNTSFCFLDIRSPGLGDTAMYLCATSRDRGRDPDFGPGTRLTVL.

This clonotype has only a few counts. The V call is TRBV20-1, the J call TRBJ2-1; D is uncertain. Trimming shortened V by 6 bases and J by 9 bases, and 9 bases separated the two germline ends. There are 10 residues in the CDR3. The germline gives CDR1 DFQATT, CDR2 SNEGSKA (reference sequence). The CDR3 protein is CSALLSEQFF. The CDR3 DNA reads as TGCAGTGCCCTCCTTAGTGAGCAGTTCTTC.

This rearrangement joins TRBV19 to TRBJ1-1; D is unclear. The V end was cut by 7 bases, the J end by 3 bases, with 15 bases between. Germline assignment: CDR1 LNHDA and CDR2 SQIVND (reference sequence). The CDR3 sequence is 14 residues long. The CDR3: CASKRNREYTEAFF. In DNA, the CDR3 is TGTGCCAGTAAGAGGAACAGAGAGTACACTGAAGCTTTCTTT.

V gene TRBV25-1 combines with J gene TRBJ2-1; D is undetermined. Germline CDR1 and CDR2: MGHDK and SYGVNS. V was clipped by 4 bases and J by 8 bases, with 9 bases between them. This CDR3 is built from 12 residues. The CDR3 reads CASSVLIHEQFF. CDR3 nucleotides: TGTGCCAGCAGTGTACTCATCCATGAGCAGTTCTTC.

This clonotype was counted only a few times. This chain joins TRBV2 and TRBJ1-1, with a weak D call TRBD1 (5 bases). V was cut by 5 bases and J by 3 bases, with 13 bases left in between. Germline V gives CDR1 SNHLY, CDR2 FYNNEI. The CDR3 runs 14 residues. DNA of the CDR3: TGTGCCAGCAGTTCAGGCAGGGCGGACACTGAAGCTTTCTTT. It is translated as CASSSGRADTEAFF. The full variable domain, in which reference TRBV2 and TRBJ1-1 provide the parts outside the CDR3, is EPEVTQTPSHQVTQMGQEVILRCVPISNHLYFYWYRQILGQKVEFLVSFYNNEISEKSEIFDDQFSVERPDGSNFTLKIRSTKLEDSAMYFCASSSGRADTEAFFGQGTRLTVV.

The chain couples TRBV28 to TRBJ2-7; TRBD1 aligns across 9 bases. Germline V gives CDR1 MDHEN, CDR2 SYDVKM. Losses at the gene ends were 4 bases for V and 1 base for J; bases not matched to a gene: 14. The CDR3 totals 18 residues. CDR3 sequence reads: CASSWGRGTGLSSYEQYF. CDR3 nucleotides: TGTGCCAGCAGTTGGGGTCGAGGGACAGGGCTTAGTTCCTACGAGCAGTACTTC.

The J gene is TRBJ2-5, the V gene TRBV19; 7 bases are shared with TRBD1. This CDR3 spans 17 amino acids. Trimming at V came to 5 bases and at J to 4 bases, leaving 16 bases not matched to a gene. In germline, CDR1 is LNHDA, CDR2 SQIVND (reference sequence). DNA of the CDR3: TGTGCCAGTAGTCGGGGTACCAGGGTAAGGGGGCGAGAGACCCAGTACTTC. It yields the protein CASSRGTRVRGRETQYF.

This chain joins TRBV27 and TRBJ2-7; D gene ambiguous. CDR3 size: 13 residues. V was cut by 5 bases and J by 3 bases, with 11 bases left in between. The germline CDR1 and CDR2 sequences are MNHEY and SMNVEV (reference sequence). The CDR3, as DNA: TGTGCCAGCAGTGCATTTCTAGGCTACGAGCAGTACTTC. This gives the protein CASSAFLGYEQYF.

The chain has TRBV28 and TRBJ1-5, with a weak D call TRBD1 (5 bases). Trimming took 4 bases from V and 11 from J, leaving 9 bases between them. The CDR3 covers 11 residues. Looked up from germline, CDR1 is MDHEN and CDR2 is SYDVKM. The CDR3 DNA sequence: TGTGCCAGCAGTTGGGGCAGGGCCCAGCATTTT. It specifies CASSWGRAQHF.

The V and J genes are TRBV2 and TRBJ1-6; no firm D call. The CDR3 is made up of 15 amino acids. From germline, CDR1 is SNHLY and CDR2 FYNNEI. Trimming removed 2 bases from V and 7 bases from J, with 12 bases in between. DNA for the CDR3: TGTGCCAGCAGTGAACGGCAGGACGGAAATTCACCCCTCCACTTT. It translates to CASSERQDGNSPLHF.

The chain is built from TRBV28 and TRBJ1-5, with a tentative D call TRBD1 (6 bases). V shed 5 bases and J shed 2 bases, with 19 bases lying between them. CDR1 is MDHEN and CDR2 is SYDVKM in the germline V gene. The CDR3 is 17 amino acids. CDR3: CASSPADFGGGNQPQHF. The CDR3 DNA reads TGTGCCAGCAGTCCGGCGGACTTTGGGGGCGGCAATCAGCCCCAGCATTTT.

V is TRBV10-3 and J is TRBJ1-5; D remains unclear. This CDR3 spans 14 amino acids. The germline CDR1 and CDR2 sequences are ENHRY and SYGVKD. The V and J ends lost 7 bases and 1 base respectively, with 11 bases between them. The CDR3 spells CAINPTQSNQPQHF. The CDR3 DNA sequence: TGTGCCATCAATCCGACACAAAGCAATCAGCCCCAGCATTTT.

V gene TRBV19 combines with J gene TRBJ2-7; 11 bases are shared with TRBD1. The V segment lost 8 bases and the J segment 0 bases; nucleotides outside the gene matches: 6. This CDR3 region has 15 residues. Germline CDR1 LNHDA, CDR2 SQIVND (reference sequence). The CDR3 DNA is TGTGCCAGTCGAAGGACAGGGGGCGGCTCCTACGAGCAGTACTTC. It is translated as CASRRTGGGSYEQYF.

The table lists this clonotype with a few counts. The chain uses TRBV7-9 and TRBJ1-5; D unresolved. The V gene's germline CDR1 is SEHNR and CDR2 FQNEAQ (reference sequence). Trimming cost V 1 base and J 12 bases, with 13 bases left between them. The CDR3 consists of 13 residues. The CDR3 spells CASSLESVELQHF. The CDR3 nucleotides are TGTGCCAGCAGCTTAGAGTCGGTGGAGCTCCAGCATTTT.

The chain is built from TRBV28 and TRBJ2-5; D perhaps matches TRBD1 (5 bases). Trimming took off 6 bases at V and 2 bases at J, with 22 bases between the two ends. CDR3 length: 17 residues. Germline values: CDR1 MDHEN, CDR2 SYDVKM. The DNA of the CDR3 is TGTGCCAGCAGCCAGGCTTTCGACAGTGTGTCTCAAGAGACCCAGTACTTC. Translating gives CASSQAFDSVSQETQYF. The full variable domain, rest sourced from reference TRBV28 and TRBJ2-5, is DVKVTQSSRYLVKRTGEKVFLECVQDMDHENMFWYRQDPGLGLRLIYFSYDVKMKEKGDIPEGYSVSREKKERFSLILESASTNQTSMYLCASSQAFDSVSQETQYFGPGTRLLVL.

The rearrangement joins TRBV7-9 to TRBJ2-2, with D possibly matching TRBD2 (5 bases). Germline CDR1 is SEHNR and CDR2 is FQNEAQ (reference sequence). The ends were cut back, 2 bases at V and 1 base at J, with 11 bases in the middle. The CDR3 loop spans 16 amino acids. In DNA form, the CDR3 reads TGTGCCAGCAGCTTACTCACGGGAATGAACACCGGGGAGCTGTTTTTT. Protein sequence: CASSLLTGMNTGELFF. The full variable domain, with the rest looked up from reference TRBV7-9 and TRBJ2-2, is DTGVSQNPRHKITKRGQNVTFRCDPISEHNRLYWYRQTLGQGPEFLTYFQNEAQLEKSRLLSDRFSAERPKGSFSTLEIQRTEQGDSAMYLCASSLLTGMNTGELFFGEGSRLTVL.

The chain couples TRBV27 to TRBJ2-6; possibly TRBD2 for D (5 bases). The germline V and J ends were trimmed by 3 bases and 10 bases, with 19 bases remaining between them. The germline gives CDR1 MNHEY, CDR2 SMNVEV (reference sequence). The CDR3 extends over 16 amino acids. CDR3 residues: CASSFGIRGTPNVLTF. The CDR3 nucleotides read TGTGCCAGCAGTTTCGGTATTCGGGGAACCCCTAACGTCCTGACTTTC.

The CDR3 DNA reads TGTGCCAGCACCACCGACTCGCGGGGATTTAACAATGAGCAGTTCTTC. It translates to CASTTDSRGFNNEQFF. The chain couples TRBV28 to TRBJ2-1; D possibly corresponds to TRBD2 (6 bases). CDR1 and CDR2 (germline): MDHEN, SYDVKM. CDR3 size: 16 residues. With 7 bases removed from V and 5 bases from J, the gap between germline ends came to 21 bases. Full variable domain (missing parts from reference TRBV28 and TRBJ2-1): DVKVTQSSRYLVKRTGEKVFLECVQDMDHENMFWYRQDPGLGLRLIYFSYDVKMKEKGDIPEGYSVSREKKERFSLILESASTNQTSMYLCASTTDSRGFNNEQFFGPGTRLTVL.

This clonotype was recorded a few times. CDR3 DNA: TGTGCCAGTAGTATCCCAGGGTGGAAACTTAGCAATCAGCCCCAGCATTTT. This sequence encodes CASSIPGWKLSNQPQHF. The genes are TRBV19 and TRBJ1-5, with a weak D call TRBD1 (5 bases). CDR1 is LNHDA, CDR2 SQIVND, per germline (reference sequence). V was clipped by 3 bases and J by 0 bases, with 15 bases between them. The CDR3 has 17 amino acids.

The chain links TRBV7-3 to TRBJ2-2; no clear D. Germline CDR1 SGHTA, CDR2 FQGTGA. Trimming pared 6 bases from V and 4 bases from J, leaving 9 bases between. The CDR3 has 13 amino acids. CDR3 amino acids: CASRLTATGELFF. The CDR3 bases are TGTGCCAGCAGGCTGACTGCCACCGGGGAGCTGTTTTTT. Variable domain in full (rest from reference TRBV7-3 and TRBJ2-2): GAGVSQTPSNKVTEKGKYVELRCDPISGHTALYWYRQSLGQGPEFLIYFQGTGAADDSGLPNDRFFAVRPEGSVSTLKIQRTERGDSAVYLCASRLTATGELFFGEGSRLTVL.

The genes are TRBV18 and TRBJ2-5; D gene unclear. The CDR3 is 14 amino acids. CDR1 and CDR2 (germline): KGHSH, LQKENI. V was trimmed by 3 bases and J by 5 bases, leaving 13 bases between them. CDR3 protein: CASSPAATRETQYF. The CDR3 DNA reads as TGTGCCAGCTCACCGGCGGCTACTCGGGAGACCCAGTACTTC.

The V gene is TRBV2, the J gene TRBJ2-7; no clear D. The CDR3 runs to 15 residues. V lost 6 bases, J lost 0 bases, and 15 bases lay in between. Germline loops: CDR1 SNHLY, CDR2 FYNNEI. The CDR3 sequence is CASSAKGSGSYEQYF. DNA for the CDR3: TGTGCCAGCAGCGCGAAGGGATCGGGCTCCTACGAGCAGTACTTC.

This clonotype was detected only a few times. V is TRBV28 and J is TRBJ1-5, with 10 positions matching TRBD1. Germline CDR1 and CDR2: MDHEN and SYDVKM. This CDR3 is 15 amino acids long. Trimming cost V 6 bases and J 6 bases; bases outside gene matches: 8. CDR3 protein: CASSPGTGVLQPQHF. The CDR3 bases are TGTGCCAGCAGCCCCGGGACAGGGGTACTTCAGCCCCAGCATTTT.

The gene calls are TRBV2 and TRBJ2-7; possible D gene TRBD1, 6 bases. The V and J ends lost 8 bases and 2 bases respectively, with 16 bases between them. The CDR3 spans 14 residues. Germline lookup yields CDR1 SNHLY and CDR2 FYNNEI. The CDR3 DNA is TGTGCCAGCCAAAAAGCAGGGGCGACCTACGAGCAGTACTTC. It codes for CASQKAGATYEQYF.

The V call is TRBV20-1, the J call TRBJ1-1; D gene ambiguous. Between the trimmed V and J ends, which lost 0 bases and 8 bases, there was a span of 13 bases. Germline loops: CDR1 DFQATT, CDR2 SNEGSKA (reference sequence). The CDR3 consists of 13 residues. DNA of the CDR3: TGCAGTGCTAGAGATGGGAAAGGTTTAGAAGCTTTCTTT. Protein product: CSARDGKGLEAFF.

This clonotype was seen a few times. The CDR3 loop is CATSTDRSTYNEQFF. As DNA, the CDR3 is TGTGCCACCAGCACGGACAGGTCAACCTACAATGAGCAGTTCTTC. The rearrangement links TRBV15 to TRBJ2-1, with TRBD1 identical over 7 bases. The CDR3 length is 15 residues. The germline CDR1 and CDR2 sequences are LNHNV and YYDKDF (reference sequence). The J segment lost 2 bases and the V segment lost 4 bases, leaving 5 bases of the junction unmatched.

This sequence joins TRBV7-2 and TRBJ1-5; possibly TRBD1 for D (5 bases). The CDR3 consists of 15 residues. Germline assignment: CDR1 SGHTA and CDR2 FQGNSA. Trimming shortened V by 2 bases and J by 5 bases, and 13 bases separated the two germline ends. The CDR3 loop is CASSLLGGRDQPQHF. CDR3 DNA sequence: TGTGCCAGCAGCTTATTGGGGGGTCGGGATCAGCCCCAGCATTTT.